This T cell receptor beta chain was observed in a study of blood T cell repertoires in COVID-19. In the study's own analysis: Estimation of nucleated cell counts was performed using reference gene primer amplification. The data were produced by immunoSEQ multiplex PCR, yet TCRdb's version contains in-frame clones alone and is incomplete. From that table come the V and J calls and clone size; the DNA was used to work out D and trimming. Found here are more than 95,000 clones, roughly 90% of them singletons; the top ten hold roughly 15%. With 3 bases clipped from V and 8 bases from J, the junction kept 10 bases outside the gene matches. The CDR3 is 14 residues long. CDR1 SGHRS and CDR2 YFSETQ come from the germline V gene.

The sequence was collected from a woman aged 80 or over in a cohort sampled during active COVID-19. The rearrangement links TRBV5-1 to TRBJ2-5; 7 bases line up with TRBD1. Sequenced input: peripheral blood. CDR3 sequence reads: CASSSIGGLETQYF. In DNA, the CDR3 is TGCGCCAGCAGCTCGATAGGGGGCTTGGAAACCCAGTACTTC.